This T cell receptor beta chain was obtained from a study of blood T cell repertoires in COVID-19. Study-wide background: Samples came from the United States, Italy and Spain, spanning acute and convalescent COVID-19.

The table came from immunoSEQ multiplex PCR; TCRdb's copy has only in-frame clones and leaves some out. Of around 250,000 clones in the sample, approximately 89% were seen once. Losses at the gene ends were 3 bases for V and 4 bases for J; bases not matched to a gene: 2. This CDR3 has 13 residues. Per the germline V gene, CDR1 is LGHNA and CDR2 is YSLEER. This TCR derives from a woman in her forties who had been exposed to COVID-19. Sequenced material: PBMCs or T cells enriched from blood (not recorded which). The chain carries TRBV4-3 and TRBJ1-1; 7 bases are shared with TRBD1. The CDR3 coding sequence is TGCGCCAGCAGCCACCAGGGGGGCACTGAAGCTTTCTTT. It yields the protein CASSHQGGTEAFF.